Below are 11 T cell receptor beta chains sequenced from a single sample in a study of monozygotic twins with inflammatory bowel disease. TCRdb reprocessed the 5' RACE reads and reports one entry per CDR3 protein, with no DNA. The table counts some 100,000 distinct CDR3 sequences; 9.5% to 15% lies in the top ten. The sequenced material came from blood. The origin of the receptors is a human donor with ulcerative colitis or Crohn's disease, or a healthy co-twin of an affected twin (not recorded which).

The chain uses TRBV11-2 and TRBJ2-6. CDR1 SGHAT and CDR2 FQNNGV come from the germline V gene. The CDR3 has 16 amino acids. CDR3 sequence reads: CASSSLVGSGANVLTF.

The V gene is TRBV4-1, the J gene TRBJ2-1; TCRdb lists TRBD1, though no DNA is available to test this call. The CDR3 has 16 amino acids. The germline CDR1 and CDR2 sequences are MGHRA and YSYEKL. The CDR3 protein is CASSQAEGFGHNEQFF.

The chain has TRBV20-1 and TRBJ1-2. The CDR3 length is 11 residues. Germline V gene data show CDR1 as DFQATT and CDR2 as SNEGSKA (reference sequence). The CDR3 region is CSAGHAFGYTF.

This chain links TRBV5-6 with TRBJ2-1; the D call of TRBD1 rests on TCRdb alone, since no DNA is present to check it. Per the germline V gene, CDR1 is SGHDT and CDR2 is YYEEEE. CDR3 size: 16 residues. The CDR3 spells CASSWGGTVSYNEQFF.

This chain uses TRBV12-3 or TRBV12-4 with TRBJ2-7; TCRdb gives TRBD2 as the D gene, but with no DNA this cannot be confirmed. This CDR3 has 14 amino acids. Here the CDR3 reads CASSLEGSHYEQYF.

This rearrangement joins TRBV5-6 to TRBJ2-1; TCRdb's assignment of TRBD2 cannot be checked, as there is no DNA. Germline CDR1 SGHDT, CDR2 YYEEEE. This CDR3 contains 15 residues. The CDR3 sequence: CASSLRGGGYNEQFF. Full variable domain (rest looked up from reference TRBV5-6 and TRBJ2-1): DAGVTQSPTHLIKTRGQQVTLRCSPKSGHDTVSWYQQALGQGPQFIFQYYEEEERQRGNFPDRFSGHQFPNYSSELNVNALLLGDSALYLCASSLRGGGYNEQFFGPGTRLTVL.

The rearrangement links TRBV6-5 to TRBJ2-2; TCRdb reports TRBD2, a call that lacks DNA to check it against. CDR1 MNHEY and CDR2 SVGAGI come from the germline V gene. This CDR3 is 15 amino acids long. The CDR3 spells CASSYGTSWIGELFF.

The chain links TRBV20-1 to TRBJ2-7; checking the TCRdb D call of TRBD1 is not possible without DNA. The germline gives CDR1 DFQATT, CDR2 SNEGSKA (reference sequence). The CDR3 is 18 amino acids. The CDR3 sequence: CSARDPDRGIRRWDEQYF.

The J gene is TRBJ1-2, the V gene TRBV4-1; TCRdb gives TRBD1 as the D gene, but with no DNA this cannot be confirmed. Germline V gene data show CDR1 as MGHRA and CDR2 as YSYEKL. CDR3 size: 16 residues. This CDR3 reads CASSQAQPGDDYGYTF.

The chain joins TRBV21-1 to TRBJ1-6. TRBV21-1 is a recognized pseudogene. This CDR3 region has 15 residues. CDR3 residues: CASSPKGSGNSPLHF.

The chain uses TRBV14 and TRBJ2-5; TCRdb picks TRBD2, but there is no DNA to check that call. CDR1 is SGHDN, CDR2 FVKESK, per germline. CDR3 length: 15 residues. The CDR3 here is CASSQDDGSQETQYF.